A single sample is the source of the 27 T cell receptor beta chains below, sequenced in a study of cytomegalovirus exposure and HLA in healthy donors. Use of 60 Vbeta and 13 Jbeta primers characterized the PCR. Measured with immunoSEQ multiplex PCR; TCRdb has only the in-frame clones, and not every one. Counted here are around 130,000 clones, about 82% occurring once; the ten biggest clones make up roughly 5.7%. The sample was PBMCs. These receptors were collected from a man aged 30 to 45 in good health and CMV-seronegative.

This sequence joins TRBV5-6 and TRBJ2-7; D may be TRBD1 (6 bases). The CDR3 has 16 amino acids. V lost 1 base to trimming and J lost 4 bases, with 18 bases between them. Germline V gene data show CDR1 as SGHDT and CDR2 as YYEEEE. CDR3 region: CASSLFAVTGTYEQYF. CDR3 nucleotides: TGTGCCAGCAGCTTGTTCGCGGTCACAGGGACGTACGAGCAGTACTTC.

The genes are TRBV25-1 and TRBJ1-2; possibly TRBD1 for D (6 bases). This CDR3 is 13 amino acids long. The V and J ends lost 3 bases and 3 bases respectively, with 8 bases between them. From germline, CDR1 is MGHDK and CDR2 SYGVNS. CDR3 coding DNA: TGTGCCAGCAGTGAGGGACAAGACTATGGCTACACCTTC. Translation: CASSEGQDYGYTF.

This clone was detected only once. This chain links TRBV5-1 with TRBJ2-5; D is unclear. The V gene's germline CDR1 is SGHRS and CDR2 YFSETQ. Trimming removed 9 bases at V and 4 bases at J, with 13 bases between. The CDR3 loop spans 12 amino acids. The CDR3 region is CATFPPGETQYF. The CDR3 DNA reads TGCGCCACCTTCCCTCCGGGAGAGACCCAGTACTTC.

The rearrangement links TRBV2 to TRBJ2-7; the D gene is possibly TRBD2 (7 bases). V lost 8 bases, J lost 2 bases, and 19 bases lay in between. This CDR3 contains 15 residues. The germline V gene has CDR1 SNHLY and CDR2 FYNNEI. CDR3 sequence reads: CASLGGGPMPYEQYF. In DNA, the CDR3 is TGTGCCAGCCTAGGGGGAGGGCCTATGCCCTACGAGCAGTACTTC.

Only one count was recorded for this clone. The chain uses TRBV7-9 and TRBJ2-1, with D perhaps TRBD1 (6 bases). The length of the CDR3 is 13 residues. The germline V gene has CDR1 SEHNR and CDR2 FQNEAQ (reference sequence). V was shortened by 8 bases and J by 7 bases, with 15 bases between the two germline ends. The DNA for the CDR3 is TGTGCCAGCCCAAATTTACAGGGTAATGAGCAGTTCTTC. It is translated as CASPNLQGNEQFF.

The chain is built from TRBV7-2 and TRBJ2-1, with TRBD1 as a possible D gene (6 bases). CDR1 SGHTA and CDR2 FQGNSA come from the germline V gene. The V gene lost 5 bases and the J gene lost 4 bases, with 12 bases spanning the gap. CDR3 length equals 14 residues. The CDR3 region is CASSPGQRYNEQFF. The DNA of the CDR3 is TGTGCCAGCAGCCCGGGACAAAGATACAATGAGCAGTTCTTC.

This clone occurred once. The gene calls are TRBV7-2 and TRBJ2-3; a weak D match, TRBD2 (5 bases). V gave up 1 base and J gave up 1 base, with 12 bases separating them. The germline CDR1 and CDR2 sequences are SGHTA and FQGNSA. CDR3 size: 16 residues. CDR3 sequence reads: CASSLGGTRGTDTQYF. CDR3 sequence (DNA): TGTGCCAGCAGCTTAGGGGGTACTAGGGGCACAGATACGCAGTATTTT.

The chain uses TRBV10-3 and TRBJ2-3; possible D gene TRBD2, 5 bases. The CDR3 runs to 14 residues. V was trimmed by 10 bases and J by 3 bases, leaving 17 bases between them. Germline CDR1 and CDR2: ENHRY and SYGVKD. The CDR3 spells CATSAGVGTDTQYF. DNA for the CDR3: TGTGCCACCTCCGCCGGGGTAGGGACAGATACGCAGTATTTT.

The chain has TRBV11-3 and TRBJ1-1, with 8 bases identical to TRBD1. V shed 3 bases, J shed 4 bases, and the junction held 4 bases outside the gene matches. Germline V gene lookup returns CDR1 SGHNT and CDR2 YENEEA. The CDR3 sequence is 14 residues long. The CDR3 region has the DNA TGTGCCAGCAGCTTCCAGGGGGCCGGCACTGAAGCTTTCTTT. It translates to CASSFQGAGTEAFF.

V and J are TRBV7-2 and TRBJ2-7; TRBD1 is a possible D gene (6 bases). Trimming cost V 4 bases and J 2 bases, with 6 bases left between them. The CDR3 is 12 amino acids. Germline V gene lookup returns CDR1 SGHTA and CDR2 FQGNSA. CDR3 protein: CASSWTAYEQYF. CDR3 DNA: TGTGCCAGCAGCTGGACAGCCTACGAGCAGTACTTC. Looking up the rest from reference TRBV7-2 and TRBJ2-7 gives the full variable domain: GAGVSQSPSNKVTEKGKDVELRCDPISGHTALYWYRQSLGQGLEFLIYFQGNSAPDKSGLPSDRFSAERTGGSVSTLTIQRTQQEDSAVYLCASSWTAYEQYFGPGTRLTVT.

The chain couples TRBV29-1 to TRBJ1-1; tentatively, D is TRBD1 (5 bases). Looked up from germline, CDR1 is SQVTM and CDR2 is ANQGSEA. V gave up 7 bases and J gave up 7 bases, with 10 bases separating them. The CDR3 has 10 amino acids. The CDR3 loop is CSGGQGEAFF. The DNA for the CDR3 is TGCAGCGGTGGGCAGGGTGAAGCTTTCTTT.

The chain links TRBV19 to TRBJ1-2, with D hard to call. CDR1 and CDR2 (germline): LNHDA, SQIVND (reference sequence). The V end lost 7 bases, the J end lost 7 bases, and 13 bases lay between the germline ends. This CDR3 is 12 amino acids long. The CDR3 DNA sequence: TGTGCCAGTATTTCGGGTGGTCGTGGCTACACCTTC. As protein: CASISGGRGYTF.

The chain joins TRBV6-6 to TRBJ1-1; weak D call: TRBD1 (6 bases). Germline CDR1 is MNHNY and CDR2 is SVGAGI (reference sequence). The CDR3 has 12 residues. The V and J ends lost 7 bases and 11 bases respectively, with 17 bases between them. Here the CDR3 reads CASTRDRQEAFF. CDR3 nucleotide sequence: TGTGCCAGCACCCGAGACAGGCAGGAGGCTTTCTTT.

The rearrangement joins TRBV29-1 to TRBJ1-4; D remains unclear. Germline loops: CDR1 SQVTM, CDR2 ANQGSEA. The CDR3 extends over 11 amino acids. V shed 6 bases and J shed 4 bases, with 6 bases lying between them. The CDR3 spells CSVGDNEKLFF. The CDR3 DNA is TGCAGCGTCGGGGATAATGAAAAACTGTTTTTT.

This clone appeared a few times. The chain links TRBV7-9 to TRBJ1-2, with TRBD1 matching 7 bases. The CDR3 loop spans 14 amino acids. Trimming at V came to 3 bases and at J to 1 base, leaving 2 bases not matched to a gene. Germline V gene sequence: CDR1 SEHNR, CDR2 FQNEAQ (reference sequence). The CDR3 region has the DNA TGTGCCAGCAGCTTCCAGGGGGATAACTATGGCTACACCTTC. This sequence encodes CASSFQGDNYGYTF.

The J gene is TRBJ2-7, the V gene TRBV6-5, with a tentative D call TRBD1 (6 bases). CDR3 length equals 15 residues. Germline-derived CDR1 and CDR2 are MNHEY and SVGAGI. V dropped 6 bases and J dropped 2 bases, with 17 bases sitting between them. CDR3 sequence: CASSFTGHPTYEQYF. The DNA for the CDR3 is TGTGCCAGCAGCTTTACAGGGCACCCCACCTACGAGCAGTACTTC.

As DNA, the CDR3 is TGTGCCAGCAGCCTAGACAGGGTACTCACTTATTGGGACTCTGGGGCCAACGTCCTGACTTTC. Its translation is CASSLDRVLTYWDSGANVLTF. This sequence joins TRBV4-2 and TRBJ2-6; 7 bases agree with TRBD1. Trimming removed 4 bases from V and 0 bases from J; junction bases left unmatched: 18. Germline-derived CDR1 and CDR2 are LGHNA and YNFKEQ. This CDR3 has 21 residues.

A single count supports this clone. The rearrangement joins TRBV10-3 to TRBJ2-7, with 10 bases identical to TRBD2. Trimming took 1 base from V and 4 from J; bases not matched to a gene: 4. This CDR3 region has 15 residues. Germline V gene data show CDR1 as ENHRY and CDR2 as SYGVKD. The CDR3 region is CAISEYTSGTYEQYF. CDR3 DNA sequence: TGTGCCATCAGTGAGTACACTAGCGGGACGTACGAGCAGTACTTC.

The chain has TRBV27 and TRBJ1-5; TRBD1 might be the D (5 bases). Trimming removed 6 bases at V and 5 bases at J, with 17 bases between. Germline lookup yields CDR1 MNHEY and CDR2 SMNVEV (reference sequence). There are 15 residues in the CDR3. The DNA for the CDR3 is TGTGCCAGCAGGGGTTCCTCAGGGAATGATCAGCCCCAGCATTTT. Its protein product is CASRGSSGNDQPQHF.

The chain links TRBV9 to TRBJ2-2; D not resolved. Deletions cut 2 bases from V and 6 bases from J, with 5 bases between. Per the germline V gene, CDR1 is SGDLS and CDR2 is YYNGEE. The CDR3 covers 12 residues. Here the CDR3 reads CASSVGSGELFF. The CDR3 DNA follows: TGTGCCAGCAGCGTCGGGTCCGGGGAGCTGTTTTTT.

The chain employs TRBV6-6 and TRBJ1-5; possible D gene TRBD1, 6 bases. Trimming removed 6 bases at V and 5 bases at J, with 14 bases between. This CDR3 contains 14 residues. Per germline, CDR1 MNHNY and CDR2 SVGAGI (reference sequence). CDR3 region: CASRFPGQHQPQHF. Written as DNA, the CDR3 is TGTGCCAGCAGATTTCCAGGACAGCATCAGCCCCAGCATTTT.

This clone was recorded many times. The chain links TRBV5-8 to TRBJ1-2; 8 bases are a match to TRBD1. The CDR3 extends over 14 amino acids. CDR1 and CDR2 from the germline V gene are SGHTS and YDEGEE. V lost 7 bases, J lost 8 bases, and 13 bases stayed unmatched. In DNA form, the CDR3 reads TGTGCCAGCGGGGCAATCAACAGGGGGATCGGCTACACCTTC. It specifies CASGAINRGIGYTF.

This chain uses TRBV6-5 with TRBJ1-1; D may be TRBD1 (6 bases). V lost 6 bases and J lost 0, with 14 bases in between. There are 15 residues in the CDR3. Germline V gives CDR1 MNHEY, CDR2 SVGAGI. Here the CDR3 DNA reads TGTGCCAGCAGATTCGGGACAAAAATGAACACTGAAGCTTTCTTT. It yields the protein CASRFGTKMNTEAFF.

The chain links TRBV21-1 to TRBJ1-2; the table names TRBD1, a call not compared with the DNA. TRBV21-1 is shown as a pseudogene. The CDR3 has 13 residues. In DNA form, the CDR3 reads TGTGCCAGCAGCAAAAGCAGGGGGTATGGCTACACCTTC. This gives the protein CASSKSRGYGYTF.

This chain links TRBV5-1 with TRBJ2-3; 9 nucleotides agree with TRBD2. This CDR3 comprises 15 residues. With V trimmed by 2 bases and J by 3 bases, 4 bases remained unmatched. Germline V lookup: CDR1 SGHRS, CDR2 YFSETQ. CDR3 amino acids: CASSFASGITDTQYF. The DNA for the CDR3 is TGCGCCAGCAGCTTCGCTAGCGGGATTACAGATACGCAGTATTTT.

The genes are TRBV19 and TRBJ1-4; 9 nucleotides align to TRBD1. CDR3 length equals 14 residues. Germline V gives CDR1 LNHDA, CDR2 SQIVND (reference sequence). V lost 4 bases and J lost 6; bases outside the gene matches: 3. CDR3 region: CASSTQGAYEKLFF. In nucleotides, the CDR3 is TGTGCCAGTAGTACACAGGGGGCTTATGAAAAACTGTTTTTT.

The chain has TRBV4-1 and TRBJ1-1; D is perhaps TRBD1 (5 bases). Germline assignment: CDR1 MGHRA and CDR2 YSYEKL. The CDR3 contains 16 residues. V was shortened by 4 bases and J by 6 bases, with 21 bases between the two germline ends. CDR3 loop: CASSPSRGGEKAEAFF. The DNA for the CDR3 is TGCGCCAGCAGCCCGTCGAGGGGAGGGGAAAAGGCTGAAGCTTTCTTT.